This is a list of T cell receptor beta chains from one sample in a study of regulatory T cells in long-lasting Graves disease. Each CDR3 protein gets one entry after TCRdb re-called the multiplex PCR reads with MiXCR. The table lists roughly 430,000 distinct CDR3 sequences, approximately 16% of them singletons. These sequences were also reported in another study, on T cells in Graves' hyperthyroidism and ophthalmopathy.

Sequenced here: peripheral blood mononuclear cells (PBMCs), sampled at new diagnosis, from a patient treated with antithyroid drugs. These receptor sequences come from a woman aged 25 to 39 with Graves disease. Each CDR3 is given without its conserved first and last residue. Fields, in order: V gene, J gene, CDR3 protein.

TRBV28	TRBJ1-1	ASRGRGKKAF
TRBV9	TRBJ2-3	ASSSPLGEVTDTQY
TRBV24-1	TRBJ2-1	ATERGREGNEQF
TRBV15	TRBJ2-7	ATSLGGFGNEQY
TRBV4-1	TRBJ1-2	ASKGAMEGYT
TRBV5-1	TRBJ1-6	ASRDRGMNSPLH
TRBV13	TRBJ2-4	ASTPPGGRANIQY
TRBV24-1	TRBJ2-3	ATSEWTGGLPDTQY
TRBV12-3/TRBV12-4	TRBJ2-3	ASRGQARDTQY
TRBV12-3/TRBV12-4	TRBJ1-5	ASSQDRVGNQPQH
TRBV24-1	TRBJ2-2	ATRQGYTGELF
TRBV6-5	TRBJ2-4	ASSSRLAGASQY